These T cell receptor beta chains were read from a single sample in a study of regulatory T cells in long-lasting Graves disease. TCRdb reanalysed the multiplex PCR reads using MiXCR and keeps one entry per CDR3 protein. The profile shows roughly 500,000 distinct CDR3 sequences, approximately 23% of them singletons. The specimen comprised peripheral blood mononuclear cells (PBMCs), sampled when the disease was refractory, from a patient treated with antithyroid drugs. These receptors were taken from a female donor with Graves disease. Each CDR3 is given with its conserved first and last residue. D genes are given only for firm matches. The listing skips clone size in some rows; elsewhere it reads once, few, many or a size class.

d_gene: TRBD2
v_gene: TRBV3-1
j_gene: TRBJ2-7
abundance: few
CDR3aa: CASSSRLASDEQYF
CDR3nt: TGTGCCAGCAGCTCCCGACTAGCCTCCGACGAGCAGTACTTC

d_gene: NA
v_gene: TRBV7-2
j_gene: TRBJ1-1
abundance: many
CDR3aa: CASSSSGSTEAFF
CDR3nt: TGTGCCAGCAGCTCATCCGGAAGCACTGAAGCTTTCTTT

d_gene: NA
v_gene: TRBV3-2
j_gene: TRBJ1-4
abundance: NA
CDR3aa: CASSQKRVGQRGLIATNEKLFF
CDR3nt: TGTGCCAGCAGCCAAAAAAGAGTGGGACAGCGAGGACTTATTGCAACTAATGAAAAACTGTTTTTT

d_gene: TRBD1
v_gene: TRBV28
j_gene: TRBJ1-6
abundance: many
CDR3aa: CASSLMGQLGSPLHF
CDR3nt: TGTGCCAGCAGTTTAATGGGACAGCTCGGCTCACCCCTCCACTTT

d_gene: NA
v_gene: TRBV2
j_gene: TRBJ2-7
abundance: many
CDR3aa: CASSQAPGPTYEQYF
CDR3nt: TGTGCCAGCAGCCAGGCACCGGGGCCTACCTACGAGCAGTACTTC

d_gene: NA
v_gene: TRBV7-9
j_gene: TRBJ2-7
abundance: NA
CDR3aa: CASSLDLSGSPYEQYF
CDR3nt: TGTGCCAGCAGCTTAGACCTCAGTGGGTCTCCTTACGAGCAGTACTTC

d_gene: NA
v_gene: TRBV6-5
j_gene: TRBJ2-2
abundance: NA
CDR3aa: CASSYGNLTGYLGTGELFF
CDR3nt: TGTGCCAGCAGTTATGGTAACCTAACGGGCTACCTGGGCACCGGGGAGCTGTTTTTT

d_gene: NA
v_gene: TRBV7-9
j_gene: TRBJ1-1
abundance: many
CDR3aa: CASSLAHLGSTEAFF
CDR3nt: TGTGCCAGCTCCCTGGCCCACCTCGGGAGCACTGAAGCTTTCTTT

d_gene: NA
v_gene: TRBV7-3
j_gene: TRBJ1-5
abundance: many
CDR3aa: CASSREVGQPQHF
CDR3nt: TGTGCCAGCAGCAGAGAGGTGGGCCAGCCCCAGCATTTT

d_gene: NA
v_gene: TRBV11-3
j_gene: TRBJ1-6
abundance: many
CDR3aa: CASSIHTGNSPLHF
CDR3nt: TGTGCCAGCAGCATTCACACGGGAAATTCACCCCTCCACTTT

d_gene: NA
v_gene: TRBV3-1
j_gene: TRBJ1-1
abundance: many
CDR3aa: CASSRETNTEAFF
CDR3nt: TGTGCCAGCAGCCGAGAGACGAACACTGAAGCTTTCTTT

d_gene: NA
v_gene: TRBV7-9
j_gene: TRBJ1-6
abundance: many
CDR3aa: CASSLDNSPLHF
CDR3nt: TGTGCCAGCAGCTTAGACAATTCACCCCTCCACTTT

d_gene: NA
v_gene: TRBV12-3/TRBV12-4
j_gene: TRBJ2-3
abundance: NA
CDR3aa: CASSSGSGRGLEDTQYF
CDR3nt: TGTGCCAGCAGTTCAGGTAGTGGGCGGGGGCTGGAAGATACGCAGTATTTT

d_gene: TRBD1
v_gene: TRBV7-9
j_gene: TRBJ1-4
abundance: many
CDR3aa: CASLQGATNEKLFF
CDR3nt: TGTGCCAGCCTACAGGGGGCAACTAATGAAAAACTGTTTTTT

d_gene: TRBD1
v_gene: TRBV7-2
j_gene: TRBJ1-5
abundance: NA
CDR3aa: CASSLSRQGDQPQHF
CDR3nt: TGTGCCAGCAGCTTAAGTAGACAGGGGGATCAGCCCCAGCATTTT

d_gene: NA
v_gene: TRBV4-2
j_gene: TRBJ2-3
abundance: NA
CDR3aa: CASSQDLVSTDTQYF
CDR3nt: TGTGCCAGCAGCCAAGATTTGGTCAGCACAGATACGCAGTATTTT

d_gene: NA
v_gene: TRBV20-1
j_gene: TRBJ2-7
abundance: many
CDR3aa: CSASLGVSSYEQYF
CDR3nt: TGCAGTGCTAGTTTGGGGGTTAGCTCCTACGAGCAGTACTTC

d_gene: TRBD1
v_gene: TRBV6-1
j_gene: TRBJ1-1
abundance: many
CDR3aa: CASTQQGATTEAFF
CDR3nt: TGTGCCAGCACCCAACAGGGGGCGACCACTGAAGCTTTCTTT

d_gene: NA
v_gene: TRBV27
j_gene: TRBJ1-1
abundance: few
CDR3aa: CASSLRGKPEAFF
CDR3nt: TGTGCCAGCAGTTTAAGGGGAAAGCCTGAAGCTTTCTTT

d_gene: TRBD1
v_gene: TRBV7-8
j_gene: TRBJ1-1
abundance: NA
CDR3aa: CASSLVGGQGATEAFF
CDR3nt: TGTGCCAGCAGCTTAGTAGGGGGACAGGGGGCCACTGAAGCTTTCTTT

d_gene: NA
v_gene: TRBV19
j_gene: TRBJ2-2
abundance: NA
CDR3aa: CASSINGQEISGELFF
CDR3nt: TGTGCCAGTAGTATAAATGGGCAGGAAATCAGCGGGGAGCTGTTTTTT

d_gene: NA
v_gene: TRBV4-3
j_gene: TRBJ1-6
abundance: few
CDR3aa: CASSQGQGNSPLHF
CDR3nt: TGCGCCAGCAGCCAAGGGCAGGGGAATTCACCCCTCCACTTT